This T cell receptor (beta chain) was recovered during a study of T cell changes during pregnancy in multiple sclerosis. Using immunoSEQ multiplex PCR, the repertoire was profiled, and TCRdb retains in-frame clones only, with some absent. The profile shows some 64,000 clones, 92% of them singletons. Germline CDR1 reads SEHNR; CDR2 reads FQNEAQ (reference sequence). The CDR3 totals 12 residues. Trimming removed 4 bases at V and 8 bases at J, with 11 bases between. The receptor was derived from a female donor with multiple sclerosis, enrolled in a pregnancy study. This chain joins TRBV7-9 and TRBJ1-2; D call uncertain. This material consisted of peripheral blood, taken after pregnancy. The CDR3: CASSSLGEGYTF. For the CDR3, the DNA is TGTGCCAGCAGCTCCCTGGGAGAAGGCTACACCTTC. Using reference TRBV7-9 and TRBJ1-2 for the parts outside the CDR3, the full variable domain is DTGVSQNPRHKITKRGQNVTFRCDPISEHNRLYWYRQTLGQGPEFLTYFQNEAQLEKSRLLSDRFSAERPKGSFSTLEIQRTEQGDSAMYLCASSSLGEGYTFGSGTRLTVV.